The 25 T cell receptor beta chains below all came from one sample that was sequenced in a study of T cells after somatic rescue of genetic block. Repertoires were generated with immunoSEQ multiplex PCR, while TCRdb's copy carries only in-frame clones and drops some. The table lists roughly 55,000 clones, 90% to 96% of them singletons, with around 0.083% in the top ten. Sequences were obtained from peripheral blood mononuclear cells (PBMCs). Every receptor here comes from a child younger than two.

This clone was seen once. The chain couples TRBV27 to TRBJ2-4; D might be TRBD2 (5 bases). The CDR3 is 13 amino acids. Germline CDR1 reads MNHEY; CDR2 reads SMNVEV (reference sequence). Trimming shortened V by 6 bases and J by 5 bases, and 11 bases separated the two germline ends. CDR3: CASRRVGENIQYF. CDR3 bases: TGTGCCAGCAGGCGGGTTGGGGAAAACATTCAGTACTTC.

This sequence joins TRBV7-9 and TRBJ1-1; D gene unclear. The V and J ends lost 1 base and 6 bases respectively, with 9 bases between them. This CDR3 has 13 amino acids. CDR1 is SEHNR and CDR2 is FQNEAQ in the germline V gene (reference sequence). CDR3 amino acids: CASSLVAVAEAFF. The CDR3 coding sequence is TGTGCCAGCAGCTTAGTCGCCGTGGCTGAAGCTTTCTTT.

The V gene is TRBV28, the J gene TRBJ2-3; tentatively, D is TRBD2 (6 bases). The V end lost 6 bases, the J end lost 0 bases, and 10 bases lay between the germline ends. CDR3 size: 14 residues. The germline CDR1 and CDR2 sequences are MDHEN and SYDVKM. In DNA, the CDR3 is TGTGCCAGCAGACGGGGACTTAGCACAGATACGCAGTATTTT. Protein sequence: CASRRGLSTDTQYF.

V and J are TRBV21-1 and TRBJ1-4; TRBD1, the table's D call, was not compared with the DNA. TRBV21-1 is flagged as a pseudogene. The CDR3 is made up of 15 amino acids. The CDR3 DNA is TGTGCCAGCAGCACCAGGGTAAGGGCTAATGAAAAACTGTTTTTT. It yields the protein CASSTRVRANEKLFF.

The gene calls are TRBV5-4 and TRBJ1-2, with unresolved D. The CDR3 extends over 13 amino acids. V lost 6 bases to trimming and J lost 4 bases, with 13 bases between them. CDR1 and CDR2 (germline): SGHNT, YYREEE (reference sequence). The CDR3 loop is CASTGGYSYGYTF. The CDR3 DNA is TGTGCCAGCACCGGAGGGTATAGCTATGGCTACACCTTC.

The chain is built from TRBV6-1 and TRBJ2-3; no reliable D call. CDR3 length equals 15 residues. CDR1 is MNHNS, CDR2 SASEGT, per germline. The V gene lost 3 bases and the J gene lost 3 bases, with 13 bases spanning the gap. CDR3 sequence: CASSEPWVGTDTQYF. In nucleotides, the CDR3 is TGTGCCAGCAGTGAGCCCTGGGTGGGAACAGATACGCAGTATTTT.

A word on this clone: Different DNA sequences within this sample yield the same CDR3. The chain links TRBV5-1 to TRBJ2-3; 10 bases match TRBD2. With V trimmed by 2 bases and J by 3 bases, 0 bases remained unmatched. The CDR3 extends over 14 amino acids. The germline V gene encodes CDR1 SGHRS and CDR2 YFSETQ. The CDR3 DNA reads TGCGCCAGCAGCTTAGCGGGAGGGACAGATACGCAGTATTTT. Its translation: CASSLAGGTDTQYF.

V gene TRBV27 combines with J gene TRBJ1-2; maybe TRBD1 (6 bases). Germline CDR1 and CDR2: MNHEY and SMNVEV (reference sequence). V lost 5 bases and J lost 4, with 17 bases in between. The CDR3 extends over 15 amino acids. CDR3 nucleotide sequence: TGTGCCAGCAGTCACTCCCTCCGGACAGCCTATGGCTACACCTTC. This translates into CASSHSLRTAYGYTF.

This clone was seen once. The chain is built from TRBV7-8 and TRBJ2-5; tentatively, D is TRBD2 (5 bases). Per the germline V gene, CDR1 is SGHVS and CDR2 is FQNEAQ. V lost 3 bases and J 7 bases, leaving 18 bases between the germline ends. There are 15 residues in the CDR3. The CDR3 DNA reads TGTGCCAGCAGCTTGGACCGACCGCTCGGAGGGACCCAGTACTTC. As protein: CASSLDRPLGGTQYF.

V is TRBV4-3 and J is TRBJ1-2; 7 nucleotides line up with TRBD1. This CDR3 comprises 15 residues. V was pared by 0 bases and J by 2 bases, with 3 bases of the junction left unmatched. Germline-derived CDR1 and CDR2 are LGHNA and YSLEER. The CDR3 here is CASSQETGPNYGYTF. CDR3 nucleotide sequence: TGCGCCAGCAGCCAAGAGACAGGGCCGAACTATGGCTACACCTTC.

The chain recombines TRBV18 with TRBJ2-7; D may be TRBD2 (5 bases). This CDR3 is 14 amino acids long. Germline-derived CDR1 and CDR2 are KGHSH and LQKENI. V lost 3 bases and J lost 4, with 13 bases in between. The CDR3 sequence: CASSPGAENYEQYF. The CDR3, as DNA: TGTGCCAGCTCACCTGGAGCGGAAAATTACGAGCAGTACTTC.

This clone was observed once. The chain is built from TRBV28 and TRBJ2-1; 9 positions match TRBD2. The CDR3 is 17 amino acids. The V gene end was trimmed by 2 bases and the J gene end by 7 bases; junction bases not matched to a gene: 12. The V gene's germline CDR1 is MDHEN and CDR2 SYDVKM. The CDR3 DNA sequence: TGTGCCAGCAGTTTAGATGGCCGCGGGAGGGCCCCAAATGAGCAGTTCTTC. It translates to CASSLDGRGRAPNEQFF.

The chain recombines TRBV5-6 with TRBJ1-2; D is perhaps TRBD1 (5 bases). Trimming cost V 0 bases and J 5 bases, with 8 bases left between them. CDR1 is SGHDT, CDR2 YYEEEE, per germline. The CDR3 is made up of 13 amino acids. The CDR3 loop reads CASSLGQSYGYTF. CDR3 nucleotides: TGTGCCAGCAGCTTGGGACAGTCTTATGGCTACACCTTC.

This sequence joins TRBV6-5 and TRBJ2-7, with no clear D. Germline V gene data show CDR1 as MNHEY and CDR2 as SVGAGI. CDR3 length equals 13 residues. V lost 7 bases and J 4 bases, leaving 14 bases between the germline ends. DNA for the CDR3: TGTGCCAGCATTCTTGGACCCTTATACGAGCAGTACTTC. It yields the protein CASILGPLYEQYF.

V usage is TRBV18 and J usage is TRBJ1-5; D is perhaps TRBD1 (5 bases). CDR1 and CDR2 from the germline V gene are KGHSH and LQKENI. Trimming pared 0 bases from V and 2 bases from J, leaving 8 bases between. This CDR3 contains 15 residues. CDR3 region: CASSPPSQGNQPQHF. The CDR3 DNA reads TGTGCCAGCTCACCACCGTCACAGGGCAATCAGCCCCAGCATTTT. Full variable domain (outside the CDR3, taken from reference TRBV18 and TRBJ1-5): NAGVMQNPRHLVRRRGQEARLRCSPMKGHSHVYWYRQLPEEGLKFMVYLQKENIIDESGMPKERFSAEFPKEGPSILRIQQVVRGDSAAYFCASSPPSQGNQPQHFGDGTRLSIL.

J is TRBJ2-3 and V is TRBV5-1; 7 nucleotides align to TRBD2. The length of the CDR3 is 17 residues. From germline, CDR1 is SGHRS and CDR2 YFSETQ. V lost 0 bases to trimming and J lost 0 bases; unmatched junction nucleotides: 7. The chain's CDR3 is CASSLGPLATSTDTQYF. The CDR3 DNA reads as TGCGCCAGCAGCTTGGGGCCACTAGCGACTAGCACAGATACGCAGTATTTT.

The CDR3 here is CASSLDGGSGNTIYF. CDR3 bases: TGTGCCAGCAGCTTAGATGGGGGCTCTGGAAACACCATATATTTT. The chain employs TRBV11-2 and TRBJ1-3; D is perhaps TRBD1 (5 bases). Trimming removed 0 bases at V and 0 bases at J, with 6 bases between. CDR3 length: 15 amino acids. Germline values: CDR1 SGHAT, CDR2 FQNNGV.

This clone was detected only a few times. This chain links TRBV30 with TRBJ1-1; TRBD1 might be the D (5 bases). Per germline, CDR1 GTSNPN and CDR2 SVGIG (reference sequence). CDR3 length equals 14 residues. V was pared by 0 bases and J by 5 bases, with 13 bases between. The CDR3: CAWSVIGAMTEAFF. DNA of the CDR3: TGTGCCTGGAGTGTGATAGGGGCAATGACTGAAGCTTTCTTT.

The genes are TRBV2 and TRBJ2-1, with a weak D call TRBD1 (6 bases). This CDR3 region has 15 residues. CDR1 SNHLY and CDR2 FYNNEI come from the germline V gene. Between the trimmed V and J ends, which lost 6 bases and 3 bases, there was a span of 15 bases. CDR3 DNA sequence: TGTGCCAGCAGAGCCACAGGGAGTTTCTACAATGAGCAGTTCTTC. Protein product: CASRATGSFYNEQFF.

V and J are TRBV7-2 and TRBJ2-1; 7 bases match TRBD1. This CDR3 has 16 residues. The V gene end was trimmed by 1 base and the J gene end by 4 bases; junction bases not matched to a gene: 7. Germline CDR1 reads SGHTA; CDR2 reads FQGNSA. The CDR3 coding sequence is TGTGCCAGCAGCTTAGATAGCACAGGGGTGTACAATGAGCAGTTCTTC. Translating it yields CASSLDSTGVYNEQFF.

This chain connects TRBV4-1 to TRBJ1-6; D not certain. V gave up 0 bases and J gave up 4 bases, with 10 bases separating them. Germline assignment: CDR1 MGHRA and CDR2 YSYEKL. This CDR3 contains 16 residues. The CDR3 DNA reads TGCGCCAGCAGCCAAGATGCCCCACAGTATAATTCACCCCTCCACTTT. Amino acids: CASSQDAPQYNSPLHF.

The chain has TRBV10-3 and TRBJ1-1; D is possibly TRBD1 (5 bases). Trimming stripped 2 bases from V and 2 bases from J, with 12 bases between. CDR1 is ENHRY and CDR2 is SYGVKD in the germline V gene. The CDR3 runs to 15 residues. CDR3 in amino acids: CAISERGTPNTEAFF. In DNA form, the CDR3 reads TGTGCCATCAGTGAGAGGGGCACCCCTAACACTGAAGCTTTCTTT.

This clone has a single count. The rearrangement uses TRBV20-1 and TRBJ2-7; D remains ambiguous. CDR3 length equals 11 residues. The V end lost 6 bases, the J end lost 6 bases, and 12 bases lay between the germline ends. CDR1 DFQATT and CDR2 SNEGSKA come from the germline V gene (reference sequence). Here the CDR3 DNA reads TGCAGTGCACCTTTCGCGCTCGAGCAGTACTTC. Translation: CSAPFALEQYF.

CDR3 nucleotide sequence: TGTGCCAGCAGTCCCAGAGGGGGCTATCAGCCCCAGCATTTT. Protein: CASSPRGGYQPQHF. The chain has TRBV27 and TRBJ1-5, with 7 nucleotides matching TRBD1. Germline CDR1 is MNHEY and CDR2 is SMNVEV (reference sequence). The CDR3 runs to 14 residues. With V trimmed by 5 bases and J by 5 bases, 6 bases remained unmatched.

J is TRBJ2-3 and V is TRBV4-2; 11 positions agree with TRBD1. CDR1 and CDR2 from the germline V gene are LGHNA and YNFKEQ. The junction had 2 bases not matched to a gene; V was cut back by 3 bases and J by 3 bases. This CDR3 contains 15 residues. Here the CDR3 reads CASSHGQGATDTQYF. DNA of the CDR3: TGTGCCAGCAGCCACGGACAGGGGGCAACAGATACGCAGTATTTT.